The clone carrying this T cell receptor (beta chain) has only a few counts. Its matching antigen is unknown. The data belong to a study of response to subunit inactivated influenza vaccine. Findings and limits, study-wide: Authors suggested each seasonal flu vaccination may recruit only limited numbers of new T cells.

TCRdb recomputed calls from the RT-PCR reads with MiXCR, one row per CDR3 protein. Here the sample spans hundreds of thousands of distinct CDR3 sequences, about 20% being singletons. J gave up 5 bases and V 3 bases, and 6 bases lay outside the gene matches. CDR1 and CDR2 (germline): DFQATT, SNEGSKA (reference sequence). This CDR3 comprises 13 residues. Here the sequenced sample was PBMCs from blood, taken less than 22 months after vaccination. The V call is TRBV20-1, the J call TRBJ2-7; 8 bases match TRBD2. The sequence was collected from a man aged 50-75 years who received an inactivated influenza vaccine. The CDR3 is CSASGRAIHEQYF. The CDR3 region has the DNA TGCAGTGCTAGCGGGAGGGCCATCCACGAGCAGTACTTC.